Each of the 13 T cell receptor beta chains below was sequenced from the same sample in a study of shared clonotypes between healthy human individuals. CD45RO-negative, CCR7-positively selected cells formed the naive CD8 fraction, excluding terminally differentiated effector memory CD45RA+ cells. TCRdb keeps only in-frame clones here, not all; method: immunoSEQ multiplex PCR. The data contain around 2,100,000 clones, roughly 95% of them singletons. The sample comprised naive CD8+ T cells sorted from blood. These receptors were obtained from a man aged 18 to 30 in good health.

The CDR3 reads CASSLSGPPWNEQFF. CDR3 in DNA: TGTGCCAGCAGCCTGTCGGGACCCCCTTGGAATGAGCAGTTCTTC. The V and J genes are TRBV7-9 and TRBJ2-1; D assignment may be TRBD1 or TRBD2 (5 bases each). Germline-derived CDR1 and CDR2 are SEHNR and FQNEAQ (reference sequence). With 5 bases removed from V and 7 bases from J, the gap between germline ends came to 18 bases. The CDR3 totals 15 residues.

The chain joins TRBV7-9 to TRBJ2-1; unclear D gene. The V and J ends lost 2 bases and 10 bases respectively, with 12 bases between them. The CDR3 runs to 13 residues. The germline CDR1 and CDR2 sequences are SEHNR and FQNEAQ (reference sequence). The CDR3 reads CASSLPSVREQFF. CDR3 DNA: TGTGCCAGCAGCTTACCATCTGTCCGGGAGCAGTTCTTC.

J is TRBJ2-5 and V is TRBV7-9, with 7 positions matching TRBD1. Germline V CDR1 and CDR2: SEHNR, FQNEAQ (reference sequence). The length of the CDR3 is 14 residues. The V and J ends lost 5 bases and 2 bases, in that order; junction bases with no gene match: 5. The DNA for the CDR3 is TGTGCCAGCAGCACCCGGGACAGACAAGAGACCCAGTACTTC. Translating gives CASSTRDRQETQYF. Combining the CDR3 with reference TRBV7-9 and TRBJ2-5 gives the whole variable domain DTGVSQNPRHKITKRGQNVTFRCDPISEHNRLYWYRQTLGQGPEFLTYFQNEAQLEKSRLLSDRFSAERPKGSFSTLEIQRTEQGDSAMYLCASSTRDRQETQYFGPGTRLLVL.

In this sample, this clone turned up once. This chain connects TRBV7-9 to TRBJ2-3, with TRBD1 matching over 7 bases. CDR3 length: 16 residues. V was pared by 5 bases and J by 1 base, with 9 bases of the junction left unmatched. Germline CDR1 reads SEHNR; CDR2 reads FQNEAQ (reference sequence). CDR3 nucleotide sequence: TGTGCCAGCAGCCTTACAACCGGACAGGGCACAGATACGCAGTATTTT. Protein: CASSLTTGQGTDTQYF.

The CDR3 DNA reads as TGTGCCAGCAGTTCCCCGGGGGACCCTCTTCTCGAGCAGTACTTC. This encodes CASSSPGDPLLEQYF. The genes are TRBV28 and TRBJ2-7; a weak D match, TRBD2 (6 bases). The V end was cut by 4 bases, the J end by 6 bases, with 19 bases between. In germline, CDR1 is MDHEN, CDR2 SYDVKM. The length of the CDR3 is 15 residues.

The chain employs TRBV4-1 and TRBJ2-3; D may be TRBD1 (6 bases). Per germline, CDR1 MGHRA and CDR2 YSYEKL. CDR3 size: 15 residues. Trimming removed 4 bases from V and 4 bases from J, with 15 bases in between. CDR3 amino acids: CASSPIQGLADTQYF. The CDR3 nucleotides are TGCGCCAGCAGCCCAATACAGGGTCTGGCAGATACGCAGTATTTT.

The chain carries TRBV6-5 and TRBJ1-2; TRBD1 agrees at 11 bases. Germline-derived CDR1 and CDR2 are MNHEY and SVGAGI. The V segment lost 4 bases and the J segment 7 bases; nucleotides outside the gene matches: 2. The CDR3 totals 13 residues. The CDR3 loop is CASSSGQGVGYTF. As DNA, the CDR3 is TGTGCCAGCAGTTCGGGACAGGGGGTTGGCTACACCTTC.

The chain combines TRBV18 with TRBJ1-4; D might be TRBD1 (5 bases). V was pared by 2 bases and J by 2 bases, with 9 bases between. In germline, CDR1 is KGHSH, CDR2 LQKENI. The CDR3 runs to 15 residues. The CDR3 region has the DNA TGTGCCAGCTCACCAGGGGCAGCTACTAATGAAAAACTGTTTTTT. It is translated as CASSPGAATNEKLFF. The entire variable domain, with the rest obtained from reference TRBV18 and TRBJ1-4, is as follows: NAGVMQNPRHLVRRRGQEARLRCSPMKGHSHVYWYRQLPEEGLKFMVYLQKENIIDESGMPKERFSAEFPKEGPSILRIQQVVRGDSAAYFCASSPGAATNEKLFFGSGTQLSVL.

This chain connects TRBV27 to TRBJ1-5, with a tentative D call TRBD1 (6 bases). The germline V gene has CDR1 MNHEY and CDR2 SMNVEV (reference sequence). Trimming shortened V by 4 bases and J by 5 bases, and 12 bases separated the two germline ends. The CDR3 covers 14 residues. The CDR3 nucleotides are TGTGCCAGCAGTTCCCAGGGGTTGGATCAGCCCCAGCATTTT. The encoded protein is CASSSQGLDQPQHF.

The genes are TRBV4-2 and TRBJ2-2, with D tentatively TRBD1 (6 bases). Germline CDR1 is LGHNA and CDR2 is YNFKEQ. This CDR3 comprises 15 residues. Trimming left V 3 bases short and J 3 bases short, with 11 bases between. The CDR3 protein is CASSQTHRDTGELFF. The CDR3 bases are TGTGCCAGCAGCCAGACCCACAGGGACACCGGGGAGCTGTTTTTT.

Only a few counts were recorded for this clone. The chain links TRBV6-4 to TRBJ1-2; D remains ambiguous. With 9 bases removed from V and 3 bases from J, the gap between germline ends came to 20 bases. Looked up from germline, CDR1 is MRHNA and CDR2 is SNTAGT. CDR3 length equals 15 residues. The CDR3 DNA sequence: TGTGCCAGTTCTCCGTCCCTCTCCCACTACTATGGCTACACCTTC. Encoded protein: CASSPSLSHYYGYTF.

V gene TRBV27 combines with J gene TRBJ2-7; D might be TRBD1 (5 bases). Germline V CDR1 and CDR2: MNHEY, SMNVEV (reference sequence). CDR3 length: 13 residues. V was clipped by 6 bases and J by 1 base, with 10 bases between them. The CDR3 nucleotides are TGTGCCAGCAGGTTCGCAGGGTCCTACGAGCAGTACTTC. Its translation: CASRFAGSYEQYF.

This clone was counted between two and nine times. The same CDR3 can be traced to other DNA sequences in this sample. The CDR3 nucleotides read TGTGCCAGCAGCTTAGTAGGGTACGAGCAGTACTTC. It encodes CASSLVGYEQYF. The chain carries TRBV11-2 and TRBJ2-7, with D uncertain. Germline loops: CDR1 SGHAT, CDR2 FQNNGV. The CDR3 runs 12 residues. The ends were cut back, 1 base at V and 4 bases at J, with 5 bases in the middle. The whole variable domain, remainder taken from reference TRBV11-2 and TRBJ2-7, is EAGVAQSPRYKIIEKRQSVAFWCNPISGHATLYWYQQILGQGPKLLIQFQNNGVVDDSQLPKDRFSAERLKGVDSTLKIQPAKLEDSAVYLCASSLVGYEQYFGPGTRLTVT.